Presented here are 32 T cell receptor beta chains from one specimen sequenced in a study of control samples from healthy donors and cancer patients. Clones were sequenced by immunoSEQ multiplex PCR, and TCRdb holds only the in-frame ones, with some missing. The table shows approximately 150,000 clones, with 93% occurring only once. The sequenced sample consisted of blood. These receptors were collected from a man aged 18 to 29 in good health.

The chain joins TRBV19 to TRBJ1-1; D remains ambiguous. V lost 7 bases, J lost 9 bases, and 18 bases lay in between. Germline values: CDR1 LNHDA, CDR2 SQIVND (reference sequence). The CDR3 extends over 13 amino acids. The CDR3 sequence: CASKIGLTTQAFF. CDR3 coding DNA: TGTGCCAGTAAAATAGGACTTACTACTCAAGCTTTCTTT. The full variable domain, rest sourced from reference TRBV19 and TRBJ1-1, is DGGITQSPKYLFRKEGQNVTLSCEQNLNHDAMYWYRQDPGQGLRLIYYSQIVNDFQKGDIAEGYSVSREKKESFPLTVTSAQKNPTAFYLCASKIGLTTQAFFGQGTRLTVV.

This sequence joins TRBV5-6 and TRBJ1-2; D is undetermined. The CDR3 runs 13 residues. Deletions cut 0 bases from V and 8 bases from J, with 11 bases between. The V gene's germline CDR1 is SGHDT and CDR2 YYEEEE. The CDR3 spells CASSLGGIRGYTF. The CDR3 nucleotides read TGTGCCAGCAGCTTGGGAGGGATTCGGGGCTACACCTTC.

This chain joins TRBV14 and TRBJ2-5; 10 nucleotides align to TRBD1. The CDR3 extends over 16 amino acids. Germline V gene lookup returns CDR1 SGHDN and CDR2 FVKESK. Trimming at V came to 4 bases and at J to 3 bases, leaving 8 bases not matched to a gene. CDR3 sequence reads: CASSRPRQGAEETQYF. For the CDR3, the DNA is TGTGCCAGCAGCCGGCCTAGACAGGGGGCCGAAGAGACCCAGTACTTC.

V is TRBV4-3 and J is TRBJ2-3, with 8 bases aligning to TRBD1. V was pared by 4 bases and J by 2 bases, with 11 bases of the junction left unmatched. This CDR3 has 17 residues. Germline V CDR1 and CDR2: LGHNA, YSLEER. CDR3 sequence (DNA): TGCGCCAGCAGCCCAAGTGGCGGACAGGGATTCACAGATACGCAGTATTTT. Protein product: CASSPSGGQGFTDTQYF.

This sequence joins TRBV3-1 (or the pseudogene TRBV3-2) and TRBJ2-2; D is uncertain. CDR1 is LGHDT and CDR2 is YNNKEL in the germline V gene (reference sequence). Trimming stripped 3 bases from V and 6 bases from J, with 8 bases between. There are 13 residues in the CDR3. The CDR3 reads CASSHRVAGELFF. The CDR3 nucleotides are TGTGCCAGCAGCCATAGAGTGGCCGGGGAGCTGTTTTTT.

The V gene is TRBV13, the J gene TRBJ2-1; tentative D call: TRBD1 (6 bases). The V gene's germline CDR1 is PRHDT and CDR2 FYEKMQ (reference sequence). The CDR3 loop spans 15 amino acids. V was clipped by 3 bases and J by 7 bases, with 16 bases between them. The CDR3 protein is CASSFGSSRGNEQFF. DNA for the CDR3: TGTGCCAGCAGCTTCGGGTCAAGTAGGGGGAATGAGCAGTTCTTC.

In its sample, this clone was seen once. This CDR3 reads CASSPHPGRTEAFF. The DNA for the CDR3 is TGTGCCAGCAGTCCACACCCAGGGAGGACTGAAGCTTTCTTT. The chain employs TRBV6-2 or TRBV6-3 and TRBJ1-1, with D possibly TRBD1 on 5 matching bases. Trimming left V 5 bases short and J 5 bases short, with 15 bases between. Germline V CDR1 and CDR2: MNHEY, SVGEGT. The CDR3 is made up of 14 amino acids.

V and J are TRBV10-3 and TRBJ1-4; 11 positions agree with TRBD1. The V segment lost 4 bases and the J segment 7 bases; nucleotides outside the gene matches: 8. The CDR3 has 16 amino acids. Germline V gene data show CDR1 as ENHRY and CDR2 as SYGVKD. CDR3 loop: CAISVGQGAQGEKLFF. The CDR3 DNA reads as TGTGCCATCAGTGTCGGACAGGGGGCGCAGGGTGAAAAACTGTTTTTT.

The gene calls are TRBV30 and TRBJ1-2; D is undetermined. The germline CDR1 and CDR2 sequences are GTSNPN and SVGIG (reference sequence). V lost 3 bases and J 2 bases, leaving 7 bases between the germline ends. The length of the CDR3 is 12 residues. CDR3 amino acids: CAWRARNYGYTF. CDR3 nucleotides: TGTGCCTGGAGGGCACGGAACTATGGCTACACCTTC.

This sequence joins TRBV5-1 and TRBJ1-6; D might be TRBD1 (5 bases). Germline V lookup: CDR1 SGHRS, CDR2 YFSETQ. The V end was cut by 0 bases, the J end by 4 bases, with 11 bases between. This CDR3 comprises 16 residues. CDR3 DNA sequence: TGCGCCAGCAGCTTGGTAGGACACCAATATAATTCACCCCTCCACTTT. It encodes CASSLVGHQYNSPLHF.

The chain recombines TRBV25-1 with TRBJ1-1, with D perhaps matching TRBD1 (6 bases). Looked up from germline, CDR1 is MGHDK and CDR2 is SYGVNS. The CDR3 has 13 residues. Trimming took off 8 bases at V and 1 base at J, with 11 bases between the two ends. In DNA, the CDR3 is TGTGCCAGCCAGGACAGAACGAACACTGAAGCTTTCTTT. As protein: CASQDRTNTEAFF.

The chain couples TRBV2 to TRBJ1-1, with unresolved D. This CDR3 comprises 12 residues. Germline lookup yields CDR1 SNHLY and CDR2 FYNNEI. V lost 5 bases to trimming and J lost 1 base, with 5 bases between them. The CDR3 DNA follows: TGTGCCAGCAGTAAGGGGAACACTGAAGCTTTCTTT. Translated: CASSKGNTEAFF.

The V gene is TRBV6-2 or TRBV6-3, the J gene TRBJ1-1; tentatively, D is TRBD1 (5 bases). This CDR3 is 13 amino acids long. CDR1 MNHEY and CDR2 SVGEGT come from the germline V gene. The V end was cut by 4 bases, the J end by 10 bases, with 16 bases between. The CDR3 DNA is TGTGCCAGCAGTTTTTTAGGGGCGGTGATAGCTTTCTTT. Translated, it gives CASSFLGAVIAFF.

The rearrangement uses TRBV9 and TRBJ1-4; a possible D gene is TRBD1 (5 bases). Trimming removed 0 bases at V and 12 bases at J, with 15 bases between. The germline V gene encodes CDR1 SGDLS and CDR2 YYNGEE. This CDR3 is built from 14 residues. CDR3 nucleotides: TGTGCCAGCAGCGTAGATAGGGGAATGGCTGAACTGTTTTTT. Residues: CASSVDRGMAELFF. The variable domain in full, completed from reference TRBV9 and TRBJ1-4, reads DSGVTQTPKHLITATGQRVTLRCSPRSGDLSVYWYQQSLDQGLQFLIQYYNGEERAKGNILERFSAQQFPDLHSELNLSSLELGDSALYFCASSVDRGMAELFFGSGTQLSVL.

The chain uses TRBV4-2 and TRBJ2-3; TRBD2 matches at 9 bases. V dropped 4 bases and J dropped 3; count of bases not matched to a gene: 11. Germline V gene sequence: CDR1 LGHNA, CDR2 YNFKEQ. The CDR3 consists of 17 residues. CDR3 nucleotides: TGTGCCAGCAGCCTAACAGGCAGCGGGGGGCTAACAGATACGCAGTATTTT. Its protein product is CASSLTGSGGLTDTQYF.

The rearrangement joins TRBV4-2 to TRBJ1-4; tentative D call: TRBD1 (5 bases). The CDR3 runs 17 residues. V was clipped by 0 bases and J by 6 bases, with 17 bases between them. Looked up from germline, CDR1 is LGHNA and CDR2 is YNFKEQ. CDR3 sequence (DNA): TGTGCCAGCAGCCAAGAGGTTGGGGACCCCGGCGATGAAAAACTGTTTTTT. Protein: CASSQEVGDPGDEKLFF.

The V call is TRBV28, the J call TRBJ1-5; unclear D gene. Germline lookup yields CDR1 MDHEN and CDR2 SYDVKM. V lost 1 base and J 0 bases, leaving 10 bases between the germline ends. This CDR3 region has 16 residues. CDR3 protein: CASSLYAAYSNQPQHF. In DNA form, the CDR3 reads TGTGCCAGCAGTTTATATGCAGCTTATAGCAATCAGCCCCAGCATTTT.

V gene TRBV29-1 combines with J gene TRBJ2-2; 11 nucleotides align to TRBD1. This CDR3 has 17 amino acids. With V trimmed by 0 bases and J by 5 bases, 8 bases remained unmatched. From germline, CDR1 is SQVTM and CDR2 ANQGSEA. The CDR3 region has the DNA TGCAGCGTTGAAGATCACGGACAGGGGGCTATAACCGGGGAGCTGTTTTTT. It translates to CSVEDHGQGAITGELFF.

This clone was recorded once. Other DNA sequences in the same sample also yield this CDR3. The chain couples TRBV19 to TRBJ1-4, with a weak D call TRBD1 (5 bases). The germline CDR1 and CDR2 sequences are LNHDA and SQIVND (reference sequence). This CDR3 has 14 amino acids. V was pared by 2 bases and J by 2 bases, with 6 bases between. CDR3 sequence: CASSIQGTNEKLFF. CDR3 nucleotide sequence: TGTGCCAGTAGTATACAGGGCACTAATGAAAAACTGTTTTTT.

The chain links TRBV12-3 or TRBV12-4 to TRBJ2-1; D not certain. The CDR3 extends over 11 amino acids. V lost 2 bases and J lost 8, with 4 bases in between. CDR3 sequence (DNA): TGTGCCAGCAGTTTAAGCGATGAGCAGTTCTTC. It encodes CASSLSDEQFF.

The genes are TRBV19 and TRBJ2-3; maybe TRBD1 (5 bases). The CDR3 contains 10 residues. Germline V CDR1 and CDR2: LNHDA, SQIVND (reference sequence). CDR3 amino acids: CATRGDTQYF. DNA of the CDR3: TGTGCGACAAGGGGTGATACGCAGTATTTT.

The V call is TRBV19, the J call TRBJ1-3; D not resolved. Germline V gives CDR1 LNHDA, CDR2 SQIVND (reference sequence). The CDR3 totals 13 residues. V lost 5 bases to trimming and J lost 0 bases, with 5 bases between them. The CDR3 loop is CASSVYSGNTIYF. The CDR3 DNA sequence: TGTGCCAGTAGTGTCTACTCTGGAAACACCATATATTTT.

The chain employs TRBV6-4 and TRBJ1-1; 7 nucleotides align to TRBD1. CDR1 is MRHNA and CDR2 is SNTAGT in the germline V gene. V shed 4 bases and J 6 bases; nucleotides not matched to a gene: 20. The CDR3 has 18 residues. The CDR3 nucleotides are TGTGCCAGCAGTGTTTCATTTACCAACCGACAGGGAGGTGCTGAAGCTTTCTTT. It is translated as CASSVSFTNRQGGAEAFF.

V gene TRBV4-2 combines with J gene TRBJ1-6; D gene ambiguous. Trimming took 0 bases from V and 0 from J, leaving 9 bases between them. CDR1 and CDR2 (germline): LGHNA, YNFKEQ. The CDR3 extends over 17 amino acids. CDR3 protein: CASSQERRSSYNSPLHF. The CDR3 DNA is TGTGCCAGCAGCCAAGAACGAAGGAGCTCCTATAATTCACCCCTCCACTTT.

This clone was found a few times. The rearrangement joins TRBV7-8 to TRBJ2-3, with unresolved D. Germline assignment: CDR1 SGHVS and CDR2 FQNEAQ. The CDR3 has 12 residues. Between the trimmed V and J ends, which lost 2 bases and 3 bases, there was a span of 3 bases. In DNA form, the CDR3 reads TGTGCCAGCAGCTTAAGGACAGATACGCAGTATTTT. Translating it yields CASSLRTDTQYF.

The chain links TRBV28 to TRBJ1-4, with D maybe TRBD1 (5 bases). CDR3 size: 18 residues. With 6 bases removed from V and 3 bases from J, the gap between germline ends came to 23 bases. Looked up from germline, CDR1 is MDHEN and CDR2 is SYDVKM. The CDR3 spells CASRLGLGGYSPNEKLFF. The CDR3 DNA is TGTGCCAGCAGGTTGGGGTTGGGGGGGTACAGCCCTAATGAAAAACTGTTTTTT.

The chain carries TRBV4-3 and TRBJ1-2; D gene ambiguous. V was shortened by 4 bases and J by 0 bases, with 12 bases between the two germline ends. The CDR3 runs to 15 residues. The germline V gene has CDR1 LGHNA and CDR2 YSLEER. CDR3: CASSLLAGTNYGYTF. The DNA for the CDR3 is TGCGCCAGCAGCCTCCTGGCCGGGACTAACTATGGCTACACCTTC.

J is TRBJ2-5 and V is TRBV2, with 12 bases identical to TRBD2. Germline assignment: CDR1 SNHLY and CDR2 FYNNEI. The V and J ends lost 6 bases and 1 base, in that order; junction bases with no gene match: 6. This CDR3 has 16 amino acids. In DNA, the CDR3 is TGTGCCAGCAGACATTGGACTAGCGGGACCCAAGAGACCCAGTACTTC. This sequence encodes CASRHWTSGTQETQYF.

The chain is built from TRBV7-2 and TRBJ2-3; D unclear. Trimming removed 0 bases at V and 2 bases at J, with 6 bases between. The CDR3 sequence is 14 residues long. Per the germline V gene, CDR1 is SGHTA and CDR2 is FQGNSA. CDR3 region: CASSLAAVTDTQYF. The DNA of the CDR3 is TGTGCCAGCAGCTTAGCAGCAGTCACAGATACGCAGTATTTT.

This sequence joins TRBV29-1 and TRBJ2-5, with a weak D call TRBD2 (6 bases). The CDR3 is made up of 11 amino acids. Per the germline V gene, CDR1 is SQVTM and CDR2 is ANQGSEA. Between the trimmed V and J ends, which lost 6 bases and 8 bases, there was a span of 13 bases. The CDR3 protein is CSVPGGPTQYF. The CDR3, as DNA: TGCAGCGTGCCCGGGGGACCCACCCAGTACTTC.

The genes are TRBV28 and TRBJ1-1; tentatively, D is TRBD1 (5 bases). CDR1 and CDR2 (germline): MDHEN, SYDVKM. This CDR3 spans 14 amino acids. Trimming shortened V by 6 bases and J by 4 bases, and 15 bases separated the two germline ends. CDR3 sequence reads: CASRYGRGSTEAFF. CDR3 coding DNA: TGTGCCAGCAGGTACGGACGGGGGAGCACTGAAGCTTTCTTT.

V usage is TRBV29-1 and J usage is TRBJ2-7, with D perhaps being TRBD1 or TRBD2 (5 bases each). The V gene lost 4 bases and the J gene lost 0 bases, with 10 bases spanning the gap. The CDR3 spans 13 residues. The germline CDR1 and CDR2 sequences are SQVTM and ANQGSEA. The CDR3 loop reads CSVGDGYSYEQYF. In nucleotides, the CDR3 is TGCAGCGTTGGGGACGGTTACTCCTACGAGCAGTACTTC.